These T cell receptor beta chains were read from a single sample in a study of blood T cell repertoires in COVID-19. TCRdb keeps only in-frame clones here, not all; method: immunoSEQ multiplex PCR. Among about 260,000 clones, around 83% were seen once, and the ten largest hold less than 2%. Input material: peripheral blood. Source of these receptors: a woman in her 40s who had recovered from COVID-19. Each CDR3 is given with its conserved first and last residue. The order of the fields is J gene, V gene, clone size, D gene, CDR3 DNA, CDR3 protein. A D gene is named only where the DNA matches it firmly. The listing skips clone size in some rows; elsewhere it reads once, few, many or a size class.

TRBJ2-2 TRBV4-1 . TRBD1 TGCGCCAGCACCTCTTCAGGGGGCGCGCGGACCGGGGAGCTGTTTTTT CASTSSGGARTGELFF
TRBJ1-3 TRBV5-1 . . TGCGCCAGCACCTGGAACGACAACTCTGGAAACACCATATATTTT CASTWNDNSGNTIYF
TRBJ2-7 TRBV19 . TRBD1 TGTGCCAGTAGTAGGGGATTGACAGGGGACTCCTACGAGCAGTACTTC CASSRGLTGDSYEQYF
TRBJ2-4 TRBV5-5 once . TGTGCCAGCAGCCAGACAGTAGCCAAAAACATTCAGTACTTC CASSQTVAKNIQYF
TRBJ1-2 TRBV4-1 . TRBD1 TGCGCCAGCAGCCAGGCGGGACAGCAAATTAACTATGGCTACACCTTC CASSQAGQQINYGYTF
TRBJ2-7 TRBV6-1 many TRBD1 TGTGCCAGCAGTGAAGGGGACAGCTCCTACGAGCAGTACTTC CASSEGDSSYEQYF
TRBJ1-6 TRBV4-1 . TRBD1 TGCGCCAGCAGCCAAAGGGGGACAGGGAATAATTCACCCCTCCACTTT CASSQRGTGNNSPLHF
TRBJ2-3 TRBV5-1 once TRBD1 TGCGCCAGCAGACAGGGGACAGATACGCAGTATTTT CASRQGTDTQYF
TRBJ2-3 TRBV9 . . TGTGCCAGCAGCGATTCCCGTGGCACAGATACGCAGTATTTT CASSDSRGTDTQYF
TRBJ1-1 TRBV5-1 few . TGCGCCAGCAGCTTTTACAGGCTGAACACTGAAGCTTTCTTT CASSFYRLNTEAFF